The rows below give T cell receptor beta chains drawn from one sample of a study of CD8 T cells in ankylosing spondylitis. Each CDR3 protein is one row after TCRdb ran MiXCR on the 5' RACE reads. Among about 220,000 distinct CDR3 sequences listed, approximately 7.4% were seen once. Material for sequencing was blood, either unsorted or a sorted T cell fraction (not recorded which). Receptor source: a male donor with ankylosing spondylitis. Each CDR3 is given with its conserved first and last residue. Fields, in order: J gene, V gene, clone size, CDR3 protein. Size tells how often a clone was seen (once, few, many) or the class of an expanded clone, and some rows leave it out.

TRBJ2-1 TRBV9 many CASSARDWISSYNEQFF
TRBJ1-1 TRBV20-1 many CSTRGDTEAFF
TRBJ2-5 TRBV11-3 few CASSLATETQYF
TRBJ1-5 TRBV6-5 few CASSYYLGGQYSNQPQHF
TRBJ2-2 TRBV7-9 many CASRSQDTGELFF
TRBJ2-7 TRBV4-3 many CASSQSVAGAADEQYF
TRBJ1-5 TRBV15 few CATSRDIDQPQHF
TRBJ2-1 TRBV5-1 many CASSLGVGGRSYNEQFF
TRBJ1-2 TRBV12-3/TRBV12-4 many CASSPSGLMDYGYTF
TRBJ2-7 TRBV19 few CASSTLLAGEHEQYF
TRBJ2-7 TRBV5-6 - CASRDRSYEQYF
TRBJ2-7 TRBV30 many CAWSLSGEQYF
TRBJ1-5 TRBV4-3 many CASSQEDDQPQHF
TRBJ1-3 TRBV5-5 many CASSLGLRDTIYF
TRBJ1-5 TRBV20-1 many CSAPGQDGNQPQHF
TRBJ2-1 TRBV4-3 - CASSPRGAGGRSSYNEQFF
TRBJ2-5 TRBV7-6 few CASSLINSGRETQYF
TRBJ2-2 TRBV11-3 many CASSPRGTGELFF
TRBJ2-1 TRBV9 many CASSVTGTPSNEQFF
TRBJ2-3 TRBV12-3/TRBV12-4 many CASSYPFPRRTDTQYF
TRBJ1-6 TRBV27 many CASSFSRNSPLHF
TRBJ2-7 TRBV7-9 few CASSLALGTSGSYEQYF
TRBJ2-4 TRBV6-2/TRBV6-3 many CASSPNVKNIQYF
TRBJ2-7 TRBV7-9 many CASSLYEVYEQYF
TRBJ2-7 TRBV29-1 - CSAGDGSTYEQYF
TRBJ2-1 TRBV6-1 many CASSGGLPDSNEQFF
TRBJ2-7 TRBV6-1 many CASNPGQGHWEQYF
TRBJ1-3 TRBV7-9 few CASSPAIPTSGNTIYF
TRBJ2-7 TRBV7-9 few CASSWFTGTGDYEQYF
TRBJ1-1 TRBV5-1 many CASSESGRGTEAFF
TRBJ2-3 TRBV6-2/TRBV6-3 - CASSYSPTSGGANTQYF
TRBJ2-6 TRBV9 - CASSVARSGANVLTF
TRBJ1-1 TRBV9 many CASSSPAGTGTPVEMNTEAFF
TRBJ2-7 TRBV10-2 few CASSDRPYEQYF
TRBJ2-3 TRBV7-3 many CASSPPGDTQYF
TRBJ2-5 TRBV20-1 few CSAPSQTQYF
TRBJ2-7 TRBV4-3 many CASSQDYISYEQYF
TRBJ2-7 TRBV27 many CASSPRFHEQYF
TRBJ1-5 TRBV6-1 many CASSSFANQPQHF
TRBJ2-7 TRBV20-1 many CSALSGQRALYEQYF
TRBJ2-2 TRBV7-2 many CASSAWNTGELFF
TRBJ2-7 TRBV20-1 - CSAFGQGKPYEQYF
TRBJ2-7 TRBV29-1 many CSVETSGAEQYF
TRBJ2-7 TRBV24-1 many CATAGLAGHEQYF
TRBJ2-7 TRBV5-1 many CASRITSSYEQYF
TRBJ2-1 TRBV3-1 many CASSQAKLAGLNEQFF
TRBJ2-1 TRBV10-2 many CASSESSGNYNEQFF
TRBJ2-7 TRBV9 many CASSSVGTALNEQYF
TRBJ2-5 TRBV28 many CASSPRVAGRRETQYF
TRBJ2-1 TRBV7-9 many CASSQTHTEDNEQFF
TRBJ1-4 TRBV7-2 many CASSLDFNEKLFF
TRBJ1-1 TRBV6-2/TRBV6-3 many CASSYGTNMNTEAFF
TRBJ2-7 TRBV7-6 many CASSLAPTAPSYEQYF
TRBJ2-2 TRBV27 few CASSLSTLLAGGRAGELFF
TRBJ2-1 TRBV7-2 - CASSQWFVYLQFF
TRBJ1-1 TRBV28 many CASSLLPGSGGAFF
TRBJ2-1 TRBV7-9 - CASSPPGYHNEQFF
TRBJ2-6 TRBV5-1 many CASSENPGSGANVLTF
TRBJ1-1 TRBV19 - CASSVAGTPNTEAFF